Listed below are T cell receptor beta chains from one sample, sequenced in a study of blood T cell repertoires in COVID-19. TCRdb's table, derived via immunoSEQ multiplex PCR, lists solely in-frame clones and lacks some. The sample gives approximately 140,000 clones, around 85% of which show up once; under 3.5% is in the top ten. Source material: peripheral blood. Source of these receptors: a man in his 70s with acute or convalescent COVID-19. Both conserved end residues are part of each CDR3. A D gene is named only where the DNA matches it firmly. The size entry is marked missing in some rows and otherwise reads once, few, many or a size class.

j_gene | v_gene | abundance | d_gene | CDR3nt | CDR3aa
TRBJ1-2 | TRBV27 | once | - | TGTGCCAGCAGTTCCCAAGCCCTTAACTATGGCTACACCTTC | CASSSQALNYGYTF
TRBJ1-2 | TRBV7-9 | - | TRBD1 | TGTGCCAGCAGCTTTCCGGACAGGGGGCGTATAGTCCGGGGCTACACCTTC | CASSFPDRGRIVRGYTF
TRBJ2-5 | TRBV24-1 | - | TRBD1 | TGTGCCACCAGTGACCCGAACAGGGGCCAAGAGACCCAGTACTTC | CATSDPNRGQETQYF
TRBJ1-1 | TRBV7-9 | - | TRBD1 | TGTGCCAGCAGCTTCCGACAGGGGATGAACACTGAAGCTTTCTTT | CASSFRQGMNTEAFF
TRBJ1-1 | TRBV5-4 | few | TRBD1 | TGTGCCAGCAGCTCAGGGCAGGGGGCTTACACTGAAGCTTTCTTT | CASSSGQGAYTEAFF
TRBJ2-1 | TRBV7-6 | - | - | TGTGCCAGCAGCGAACTTAGCGGCTTAAGCTCCTACAATGAGCAGTTCTTC | CASSELSGLSSYNEQFF
TRBJ2-7 | TRBV19 | once | - | TGTGCCAGTAGTATCTCGGGGGGCCCCTACGAGCAGTACTTC | CASSISGGPYEQYF
TRBJ1-5 | TRBV28 | - | - | TGTGCCAGCAGTGTCCCAGGGGTTCGACAGCCCCAGCATTTT | CASSVPGVRQPQHF
TRBJ1-5 | TRBV25-1 | few | TRBD1 | TGTGCCAGCAAGGGACAGGGCAATCAGCCCCAGCATTTT | CASKGQGNQPQHF
TRBJ2-3 | TRBV6-1 | few | - | TGTGCCAGCAGTGAAGCCAAAGGAGGGGTGTCAGATACGCAGTATTTT | CASSEAKGGVSDTQYF
TRBJ2-7 | TRBV18 | - | - | TGTGCCAGCTCACCCGGAGGGGTGAGCTCCTACGAGCAGTACTTC | CASSPGGVSSYEQYF
TRBJ2-1 | TRBV9 | few | TRBD2 | TGTGCCAGCAGCCTAGGGGGATTAGCGGGGGACAATGAGCAGTTCTTC | CASSLGGLAGDNEQFF
TRBJ2-1 | TRBV19 | - | TRBD1 | TGTGCCAGTAGTATAGGAGGGACAGCTTACAATGAGCAGTTCTTC | CASSIGGTAYNEQFF
TRBJ2-7 | TRBV6-2/TRBV6-3 | - | TRBD2 | TGTGCCAGCAGTAGTGGACTAGCGGGAGGCCTCTCCTACGAGCAGTACTTC | CASSSGLAGGLSYEQYF
TRBJ2-2 | TRBV6-4 | - | TRBD2 | TGTGCCAGCAGCCCTACTAGCGGAGGGAACACCGGGGAGCTGTTTTTT | CASSPTSGGNTGELFF
TRBJ1-6 | TRBV5-1 | - | - | TGCGCCAGCAGCTTGGGGGGCTCTAGCTCCTATAATTCACCCCTCCACTTT | CASSLGGSSSYNSPLHF
TRBJ2-3 | TRBV7-2 | - | - | TGTGCCAGCAGCTCCTCGGACAGCGGTACGCAGTATTTT | CASSSSDSGTQYF
TRBJ2-2 | TRBV2 | - | TRBD1 | TGTGCCAGCAACTACAGGGGGCGCGACACCGGGGAGCTGTTTTTT | CASNYRGRDTGELFF
TRBJ1-4 | TRBV4-1 | once | - | TGCGCCAGCAGTATCAGGGGACCAGGGGAAAAACTGTTTTTT | CASSIRGPGEKLFF
TRBJ2-7 | TRBV7-2 | - | TRBD2 | TGTGCCAGCAGGATACTAGCGGGAGGGGGCGAGCAGTACTTC | CASRILAGGGEQYF
TRBJ2-7 | TRBV7-9 | - | - | TGTGCCAGCAGCTCACCCTTTACCGGCTCCTACGAGCAGTACTTC | CASSSPFTGSYEQYF
TRBJ1-4 | TRBV7-2 | - | TRBD1 | TGTGCCAGCAGCTATTGGACAGGGGTTTCAACTAATGAAAAACTGTTTTTT | CASSYWTGVSTNEKLFF
TRBJ2-4 | TRBV4-3 | - | - | TGCGCCAGCAGCCAAGATAGGGGAGGACAGGATGGATCCAAAAACATTCAGTACTTC | CASSQDRGGQDGSKNIQYF
TRBJ2-7 | TRBV30 | - | TRBD1 | TGTGCCTGGACGGACAGGGCCCACGAGCAGTACTTC | CAWTDRAHEQYF
TRBJ1-5 | TRBV4-3 | - | - | TGCGCCAGCAGCCAAGAGTGGGGAGGGGGCAATCAGCCCCAGCATTTT | CASSQEWGGGNQPQHF
TRBJ1-5 | TRBV28 | - | TRBD1 | TGTGCCAGCAGTTTATGGAGGGACAGGGGTCTCAATCAGCCCCAGCATTTT | CASSLWRDRGLNQPQHF
TRBJ2-5 | TRBV7-9 | - | - | TGTGCCAGCAGCTTCCCACAGGAGTACCAAGAGACCCAGTACTTC | CASSFPQEYQETQYF
TRBJ2-7 | TRBV29-1 | - | TRBD1 | TGCAGCGTGCGGTCCGGGACAGCAACCTACGAGCAGTACTTC | CSVRSGTATYEQYF
TRBJ2-3 | TRBV6-6 | - | TRBD1 | TGTGCCGGGCGCCCCGGGACAGGGGTGGATACGCAGTATTTT | CAGRPGTGVDTQYF
TRBJ2-2 | TRBV19 | - | - | TGTGCCAGTAGTCCCGTCGCGAACACCGGGGAGCTGTTTTTT | CASSPVANTGELFF
TRBJ2-7 | TRBV28 | - | - | TGTGCCAGCAGTTTATGGGGGCAGGAACCACCCTACGAGCAGTACTTC | CASSLWGQEPPYEQYF
TRBJ2-5 | TRBV5-6 | - | TRBD2 | TGTGCCAGCAGCTGGACTAGCGGGAGTGAGACCCAGTACTTC | CASSWTSGSETQYF
TRBJ1-4 | TRBV7-9 | - | - | TGTGCCAGCAGCCAACCCCCGTGGGCCCCAGACAATGAAAAACTGTTTTTT | CASSQPPWAPDNEKLFF
TRBJ2-5 | TRBV5-4 | - | TRBD1 | TGTGCCAGCAGCTTGAAGACAGGGGCAGAGACCCAGTACTTC | CASSLKTGAETQYF
TRBJ2-2 | TRBV5-5 | few | TRBD1 | TGTGCCAGCAGCTGGGGGACAGGGGGCACCGGGGAGCTGTTTTTT | CASSWGTGGTGELFF